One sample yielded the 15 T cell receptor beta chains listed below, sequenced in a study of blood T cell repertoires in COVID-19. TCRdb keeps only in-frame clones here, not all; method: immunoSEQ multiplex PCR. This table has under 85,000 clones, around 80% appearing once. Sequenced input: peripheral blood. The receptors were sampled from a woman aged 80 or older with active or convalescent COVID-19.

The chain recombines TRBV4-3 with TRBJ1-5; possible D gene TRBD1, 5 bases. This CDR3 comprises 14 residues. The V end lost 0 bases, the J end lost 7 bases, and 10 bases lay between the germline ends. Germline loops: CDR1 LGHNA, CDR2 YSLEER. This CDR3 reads CASSQDRGGQPQHF. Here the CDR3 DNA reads TGCGCCAGCAGCCAAGATAGGGGAGGGCAGCCCCAGCATTTT.

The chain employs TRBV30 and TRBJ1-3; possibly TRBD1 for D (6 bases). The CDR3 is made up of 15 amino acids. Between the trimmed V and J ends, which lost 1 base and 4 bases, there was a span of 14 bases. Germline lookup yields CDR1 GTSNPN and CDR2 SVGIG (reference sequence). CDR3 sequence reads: CAWSGSTGPGNTIYF. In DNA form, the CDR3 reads TGTGCCTGGAGTGGCTCGACAGGTCCCGGAAACACCATATATTTT.

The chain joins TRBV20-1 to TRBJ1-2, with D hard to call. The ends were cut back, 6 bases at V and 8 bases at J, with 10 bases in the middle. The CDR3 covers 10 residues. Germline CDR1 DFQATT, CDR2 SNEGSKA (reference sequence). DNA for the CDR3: TGCAGTGCCATCGACATCGGCTACACCTTC. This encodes CSAIDIGYTF.

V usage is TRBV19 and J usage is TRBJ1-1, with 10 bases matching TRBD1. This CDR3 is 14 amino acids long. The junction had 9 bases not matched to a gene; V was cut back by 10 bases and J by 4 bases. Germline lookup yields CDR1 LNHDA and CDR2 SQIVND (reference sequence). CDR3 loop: CATFRDRGGTEAFF. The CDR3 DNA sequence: TGTGCCACATTCCGGGACAGGGGTGGCACTGAAGCTTTCTTT.

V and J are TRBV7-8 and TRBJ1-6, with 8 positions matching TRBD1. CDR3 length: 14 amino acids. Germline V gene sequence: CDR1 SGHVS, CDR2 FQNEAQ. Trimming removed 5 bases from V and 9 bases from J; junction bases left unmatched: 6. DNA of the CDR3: TGTGCCAGCAGCCCGAGACAGGGGACTTCACCCCTCCACTTT. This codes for CASSPRQGTSPLHF.

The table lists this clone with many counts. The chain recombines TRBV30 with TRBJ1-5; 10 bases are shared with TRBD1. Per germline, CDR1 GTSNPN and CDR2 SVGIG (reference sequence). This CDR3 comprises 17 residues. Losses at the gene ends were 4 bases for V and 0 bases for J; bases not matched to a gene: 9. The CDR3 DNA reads TGTGCCTGGAACACCGGGACAGGGGCGTATAGCAATCAGCCCCAGCATTTT. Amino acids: CAWNTGTGAYSNQPQHF.

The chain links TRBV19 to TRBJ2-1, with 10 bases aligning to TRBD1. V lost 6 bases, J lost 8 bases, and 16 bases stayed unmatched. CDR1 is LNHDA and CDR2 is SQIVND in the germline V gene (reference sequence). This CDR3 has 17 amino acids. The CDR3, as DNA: TGTGCCAGTAGAACGTCCGAACCGGGACAGGGGTGGGATGAGCAGTTCTTC. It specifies CASRTSEPGQGWDEQFF.

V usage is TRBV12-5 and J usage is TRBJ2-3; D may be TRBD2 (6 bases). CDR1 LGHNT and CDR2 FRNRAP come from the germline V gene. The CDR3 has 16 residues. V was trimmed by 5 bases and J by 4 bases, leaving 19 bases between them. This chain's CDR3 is CASGDGTHRGADTQYF. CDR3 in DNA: TGTGCTAGTGGTGACGGGACTCATCGAGGGGCAGATACGCAGTATTTT.

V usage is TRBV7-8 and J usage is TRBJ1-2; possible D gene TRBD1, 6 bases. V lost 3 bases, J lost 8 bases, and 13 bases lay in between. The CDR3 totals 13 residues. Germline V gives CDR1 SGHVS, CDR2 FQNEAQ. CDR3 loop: CASSFFAGDGYTF. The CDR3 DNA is TGTGCCAGCAGCTTTTTTGCAGGGGACGGCTACACCTTC.

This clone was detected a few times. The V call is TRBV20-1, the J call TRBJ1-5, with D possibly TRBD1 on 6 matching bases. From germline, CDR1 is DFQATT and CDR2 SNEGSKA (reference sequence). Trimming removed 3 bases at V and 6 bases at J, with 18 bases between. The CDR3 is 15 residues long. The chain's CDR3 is CSASPVVRGGQPQHF. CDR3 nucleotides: TGCAGTGCTAGTCCCGTGGTGAGGGGGGGTCAGCCCCAGCATTTT.

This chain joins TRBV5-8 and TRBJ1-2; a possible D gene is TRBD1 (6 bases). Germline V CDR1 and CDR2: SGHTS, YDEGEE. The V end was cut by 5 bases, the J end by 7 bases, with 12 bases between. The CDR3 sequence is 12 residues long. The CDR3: CASRYLGGGYTF. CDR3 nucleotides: TGTGCCAGCAGATACCTAGGGGGTGGCTACACCTTC.

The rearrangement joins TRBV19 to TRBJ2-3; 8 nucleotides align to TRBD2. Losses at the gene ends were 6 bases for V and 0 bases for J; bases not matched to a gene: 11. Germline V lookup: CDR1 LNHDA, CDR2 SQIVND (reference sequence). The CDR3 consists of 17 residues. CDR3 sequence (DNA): TGTGCCAGTAGAGGCAGCGGGGGAGACACTAGCACAGATACGCAGTATTTT. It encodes CASRGSGGDTSTDTQYF.

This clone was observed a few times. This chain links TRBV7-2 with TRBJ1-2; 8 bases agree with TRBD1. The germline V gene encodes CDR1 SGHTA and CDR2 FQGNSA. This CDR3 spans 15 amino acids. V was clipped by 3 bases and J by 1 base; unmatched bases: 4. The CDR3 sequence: CASSLGTGNNYGYTF. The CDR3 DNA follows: TGTGCCAGCAGCTTGGGGACAGGAAATAACTATGGCTACACCTTC.

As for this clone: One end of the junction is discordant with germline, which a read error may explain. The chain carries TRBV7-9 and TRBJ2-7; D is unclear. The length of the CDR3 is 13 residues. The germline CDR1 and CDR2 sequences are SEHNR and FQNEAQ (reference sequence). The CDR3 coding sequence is TGTGCCAGCAGCACCCCAAGAGGTTTGGAAAAGGACTTC. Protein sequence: CASSTPRGLEKDF.

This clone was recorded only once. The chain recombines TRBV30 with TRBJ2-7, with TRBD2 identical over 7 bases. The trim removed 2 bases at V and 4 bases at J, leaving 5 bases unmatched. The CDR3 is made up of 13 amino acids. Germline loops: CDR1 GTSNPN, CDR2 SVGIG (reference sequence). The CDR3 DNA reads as TGTGCCTGGAGTTTGTGGCGGGGGTACGAGCAGTACTTC. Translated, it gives CAWSLWRGYEQYF.